Presented here are 11 T cell receptor beta chains from one specimen sequenced in a study of cytomegalovirus exposure and HLA in healthy donors. Here immunoSEQ multiplex PCR was the method, and the copy in TCRdb shows in-frame clones only, minus some. Here the sample spans approximately 60,000 clones, 92% being singletons. The sequenced sample was PBMCs. The receptors derive from a woman aged 18 to 35 in good health and CMV-seronegative.

The chain employs TRBV28 and TRBJ1-1, with TRBD1 as a possible D gene (6 bases). The CDR3 is made up of 14 amino acids. CDR1 and CDR2 from the germline V gene are MDHEN and SYDVKM. V shed 2 bases and J shed 4 bases, with 11 bases lying between them. The CDR3 DNA reads as TGTGCCAGCAGTTTAGCGACAGGCGGCACTGAAGCTTTCTTT. Its protein product is CASSLATGGTEAFF.

This chain links TRBV6-6 with TRBJ2-2; D is unclear. This CDR3 has 16 residues. Looked up from germline, CDR1 is MNHNY and CDR2 is SVGAGI (reference sequence). Trimming removed 6 bases at V and 0 bases at J, with 14 bases between. CDR3 sequence reads: CASRFRQSANTGELFF. The CDR3 bases are TGTGCCAGCAGATTTCGACAATCCGCGAACACCGGGGAGCTGTTTTTT.

The gene calls are TRBV5-1 and TRBJ1-2; maybe TRBD1 (5 bases). The CDR3 is made up of 13 amino acids. The V and J ends lost 0 bases and 14 bases respectively, with 17 bases between them. The germline V gene encodes CDR1 SGHRS and CDR2 YFSETQ. The CDR3 sequence: CASSLANGRGETF. The CDR3, as DNA: TGCGCCAGCAGCTTGGCCAATGGGAGGGGAGAAACCTTC.

V and J are TRBV10-3 and TRBJ1-1; 8 bases agree with TRBD1. The germline V gene has CDR1 ENHRY and CDR2 SYGVKD. Germline trimming cut 6 bases from V and 0 bases from J; bases unmatched to any gene: 3. The CDR3 contains 14 residues. The CDR3 region is CAIRMTGVNTEAFF. In nucleotides, the CDR3 is TGTGCCATCAGAATGACAGGGGTGAACACTGAAGCTTTCTTT.

The rearrangement links TRBV9 to TRBJ2-5; D is possibly TRBD1 (6 bases). Germline V gives CDR1 SGDLS, CDR2 YYNGEE. V was pared by 2 bases and J by 10 bases, with 15 bases between. The length of the CDR3 is 13 residues. The CDR3 here is CASSVNRESGQYF. Written as DNA, the CDR3 is TGTGCCAGCAGCGTCAACAGGGAATCTGGCCAGTACTTC.

The V and J genes are TRBV11-3 and TRBJ1-1; D not certain. The CDR3 spans 14 residues. Germline V gene sequence: CDR1 SGHNT, CDR2 YENEEA. Trimming pared 0 bases from V and 1 base from J, leaving 6 bases between. CDR3 residues: CASSLDSGNTEAFF. The DNA for the CDR3 is TGTGCCAGCAGCTTAGATAGCGGGAACACTGAAGCTTTCTTT. Drawing the rest from reference TRBV11-3 and TRBJ1-1, the complete variable domain is EAGVVQSPRYKIIEKKQPVAFWCNPISGHNTLYWYLQNLGQGPELLIRYENEEAVDDSQLPKDRFSAERLKGVDSTLKIQPAELGDSAVYLCASSLDSGNTEAFFGQGTRLTVV.

The chain employs TRBV6-5 and TRBJ2-3; D remains ambiguous. The CDR3 runs to 15 residues. Trimming cost V 6 bases and J 0 bases, with 13 bases left between them. Per germline, CDR1 MNHEY and CDR2 SVGAGI. For the CDR3, the DNA is TGTGCCAGCAGCCCGACACGTACTAGCACAGATACGCAGTATTTT. This codes for CASSPTRTSTDTQYF.

This chain uses TRBV13 with TRBJ1-1, with a possible D match to TRBD1 (5 bases). Germline V CDR1 and CDR2: PRHDT, FYEKMQ (reference sequence). The CDR3 extends over 14 amino acids. Between the trimmed V and J ends, which lost 0 bases and 8 bases, there was a span of 13 bases. The CDR3 spells CASSLGWQGTEAFF. The CDR3 region has the DNA TGTGCCAGCAGCTTAGGGTGGCAGGGCACAGAAGCTTTCTTT.

This clone was counted between two and nine times. The genes are TRBV29-1 and TRBJ2-7; D is ambiguous. The CDR3 loop spans 14 amino acids. V was cut by 1 base and J by 4 bases, with 14 bases left in between. Germline V gene lookup returns CDR1 SQVTM and CDR2 ANQGSEA. The CDR3, as DNA: TGCAGCGTTGAAGTGGTTAGTCTCGTGTACGAGCAGTACTTC. The encoded protein is CSVEVVSLVYEQYF.

V is TRBV15 and J is TRBJ2-3; 9 bases agree with TRBD2. The CDR3 covers 17 residues. Germline assignment: CDR1 LNHNV and CDR2 YYDKDF (reference sequence). V lost 3 bases to trimming and J lost 2 bases; unmatched junction nucleotides: 9. This CDR3 reads CATSRSYSGGYTDTQYF. The CDR3, as DNA: TGTGCCACCAGCAGGAGTTATAGCGGGGGATACACAGATACGCAGTATTTT.

CDR3 loop: CASSLGVNEKLFF. DNA of the CDR3: TGTGCCAGCTCCCTAGGGGTGAATGAAAAACTGTTTTTT. This chain uses TRBV2 with TRBJ1-4, with a weak D call TRBD1 (5 bases). V gave up 8 bases and J gave up 5 bases, with 12 bases separating them. This CDR3 has 13 residues. Germline CDR1 reads SNHLY; CDR2 reads FYNNEI.